Reported below is one TCR beta chain. The CDR3 runs to 13 residues. The V gene lost 3 bases and the J gene lost 6 bases, with 10 bases spanning the gap. Germline V gene sequence: CDR1 SGHAT, CDR2 FQDESV (reference sequence). Per the authors' pipeline: Nucleated cell number was recorded as an estimate derived from reference gene primer amplification. The repertoire was sequenced with immunoSEQ multiplex PCR; TCRdb's copy has only in-frame clones and lacks some. V and J calls and clone size come straight from that table; D and trimming were deduced from the DNA. There are tens of thousands of clones in the sample; 88% occur only once, and about 1.5% lies in the top ten. This specimen belongs to a study of blood T cell repertoires in COVID-19. Overall study: Samples taken during acute and convalescent COVID-19 were collected in the United States, Italy and Spain. T cells, B-cell-depleted T cells, or PBMCs provided the cDNA or gDNA that served as material.

This TCR derives from a human donor in a cohort sampled during active COVID-19. The V and J genes are TRBV11-1 and TRBJ2-3; no definite D call. Material for sequencing was peripheral blood. CDR3 nucleotides: TGTGCCAGCAGCTTCTTCGGTTCGGATACGCAGTATTTT. It yields the protein CASSFFGSDTQYF.